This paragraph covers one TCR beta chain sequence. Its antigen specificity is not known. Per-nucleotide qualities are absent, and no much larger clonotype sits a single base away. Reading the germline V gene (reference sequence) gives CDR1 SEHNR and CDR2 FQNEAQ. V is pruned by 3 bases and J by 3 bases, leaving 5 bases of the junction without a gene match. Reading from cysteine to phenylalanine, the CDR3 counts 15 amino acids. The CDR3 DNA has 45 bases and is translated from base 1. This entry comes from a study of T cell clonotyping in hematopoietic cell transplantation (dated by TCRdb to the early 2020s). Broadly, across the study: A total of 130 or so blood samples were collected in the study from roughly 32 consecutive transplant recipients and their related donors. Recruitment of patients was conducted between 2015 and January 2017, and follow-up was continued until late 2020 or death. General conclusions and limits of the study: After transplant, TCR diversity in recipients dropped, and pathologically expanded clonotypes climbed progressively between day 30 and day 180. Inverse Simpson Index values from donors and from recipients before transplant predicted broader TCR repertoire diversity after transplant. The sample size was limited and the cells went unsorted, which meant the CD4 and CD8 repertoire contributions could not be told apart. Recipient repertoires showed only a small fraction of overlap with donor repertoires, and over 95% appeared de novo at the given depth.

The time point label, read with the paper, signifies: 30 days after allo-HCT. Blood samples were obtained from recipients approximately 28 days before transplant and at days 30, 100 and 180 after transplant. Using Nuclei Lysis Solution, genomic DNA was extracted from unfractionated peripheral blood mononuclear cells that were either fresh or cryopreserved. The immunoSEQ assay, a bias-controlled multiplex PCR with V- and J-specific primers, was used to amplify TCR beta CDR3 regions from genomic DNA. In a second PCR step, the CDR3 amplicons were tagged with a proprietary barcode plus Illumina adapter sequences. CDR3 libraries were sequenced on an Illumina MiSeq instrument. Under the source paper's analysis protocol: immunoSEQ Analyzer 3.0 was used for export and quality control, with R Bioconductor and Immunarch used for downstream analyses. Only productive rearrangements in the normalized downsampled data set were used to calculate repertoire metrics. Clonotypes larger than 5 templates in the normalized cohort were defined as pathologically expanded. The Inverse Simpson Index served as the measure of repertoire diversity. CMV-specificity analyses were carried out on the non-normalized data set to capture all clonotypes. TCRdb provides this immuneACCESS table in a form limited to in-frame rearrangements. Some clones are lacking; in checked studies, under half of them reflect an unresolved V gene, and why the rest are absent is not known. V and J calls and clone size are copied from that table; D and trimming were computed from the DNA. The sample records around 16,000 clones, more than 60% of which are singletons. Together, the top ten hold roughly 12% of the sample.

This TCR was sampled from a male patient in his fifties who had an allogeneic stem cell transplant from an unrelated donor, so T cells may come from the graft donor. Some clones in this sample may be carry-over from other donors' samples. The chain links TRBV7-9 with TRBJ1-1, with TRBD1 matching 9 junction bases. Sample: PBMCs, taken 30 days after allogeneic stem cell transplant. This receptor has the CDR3 CASSLGQGPYTEAFF. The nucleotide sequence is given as TGTGCCAGCAGCTTGGGACAGGGACCCTACACTGAAGCTTTCTTT.